This TCR beta chain is drawn from a study of blood T cells in healthy people across ages. Study-wide findings and caveats: Diversity estimated from one million T cells was considered an underestimate.

Donors were systemically healthy Caucasian individuals from Russia aged roughly 6 to 100 years. Looked up from germline, CDR1 is SGHTA and CDR2 is FQGNSA. The CDR3 is made up of 16 amino acids. Together with a sample-barcoded 5' primer, a J-beta primer mix was included in a second PCR lasting roughly 6 to 12 cycles. Every sample gave at least 3 million paired-end reads containing CDR3. Each CDR3 protein is one row after TCRdb ran MiXCR on the 5' RACE reads. The repertoire holds hundreds of thousands of distinct CDR3 sequences, 56% seen once, with under 30% in the top ten. Regarding this clonotype: Its antigen is not identified.

The source of this sequence is a man between 40 and 49 years old in good health. Sequencing was done on a sample of blood. J is TRBJ2-4 and V is TRBV7-2, with a possible D match to TRBD2 (5 bases). Judging by the DNA end, TRBJ2-7 fits better; the J call may be wrong. The CDR3 loop reads CASSSNGESVVHEQYF. The CDR3 DNA reads TGTGCCAGCAGCTCCAACGGGGAAAGCGTAGTCCACGAGCAGTACTTC.